This T cell receptor beta chain emerged from a study of beta chain features in type 1 diabetes (dated by TCRdb to 2016 to 2019). About the study as a whole: Patients and healthy donors did not differ in mean age, gender distribution, total cell number or subset yield. A total of 100 million to 140 million sorted cells were examined across all samples, and the number of cells per subset was strongly correlated with RNA yield. Whereas all 30 or so donors provided naive and central memory subsets, regulatory and stem cell-like memory subsets were isolated from just 8 patients and roughly 8 healthy donors. The study compared TCRB repertoires of sorted circulating CD4+ T cell subsets between recently diagnosed type 1 diabetes patients and matched healthy donors.

The High Capacity cDNA Reverse Transcription Kit was used to reverse transcribe all of the isolated RNA, meaning that expressed TCRB transcripts were what got sequenced. Deep immunoSEQ sequencing was performed on naive, central memory and regulatory T cell samples, with an average of approximately 4 million total reads per sample. After sorted cells were lysed in RLT buffer, RNA was extracted with DNase-treated RNeasy Micro or Mini kits, with the choice depending on cell number. To prevent cross-contamination, every cell subset was processed on its own, while patient and healthy donor samples were processed together. The immunoSEQ multiplex PCR was used to amplify TCRB sequences from cDNA, yielding 87-bp fragments that span the CDR3 region. Amplicons were sequenced on the Illumina HiSeq platform. The paper's processing steps were these. PCR bias was corrected computationally using synthetic template baselines, and reads within Hamming distance 2 were collapsed, with unmergeable singletons discarded. Reads were aligned against IMGT so that V, D and J genes, CDR3 length and insertions or deletions at six rearrangement sites could be assigned. Within each subset, clonotype counts were normalized to the number of sorted cells before true diversity and Gini coefficients were calculated with the tcR R package. The overlap coefficient, calculated on TCRB nucleotide sequences, was used to measure repertoire sharing. Out-of-frame TCRB sequences from naive cells were analyzed to stand in for the pre-selection repertoire. What TCRdb holds here is the immuneACCESS table cut down to in-frame rearrangements. Part of the clones is not present; checked against another copy, under half of the missing clones reflect an unresolved V gene, and the others are unexplained. D and trimming come from the DNA, and the V and J calls and clone size come from that table. A total of fewer than 900,000 clones appear in this sample, 15% to 20% of them only once. 0.023% of the sample is taken by the ten largest.

The investigation overall reported the following: A moderate but significant shortening of TCRB CDR3 length was observed in type 1 diabetes patients in all four CD4+ subsets. Because cDNA was sequenced instead of genomic DNA, activated cells with high expression could be over-represented, although the groups did not differ in activation or CD3 levels. HLA sub-analyses involved small numbers of individuals, so any influence of HLA type on TCRB rearrangement remained unresolved. Naive, central memory and regulatory TCRB repertoires appeared to be more alike among patients than among healthy donors. Patients with type 1 diabetes made fewer insertions and deleted more nucleotides at VDJ recombination sites, implying thymic rearrangement abnormalities. PCR might favor shorter templates, but patient and control samples were amplified and corrected together, so any skew would affect both groups equally.

The germline V gene (reference sequence) yields LNHNV for CDR1 and YYDKDF for CDR2. The CDR3 starts with the cysteine, ends with the phenylalanine, and has 17 residues. This entry keeps only the CDR3 DNA: 51 bases, framed from base 1. Compared with germline, V lacks 0 bases and J lacks 6 bases; bases without a gene match: 10. Each donor gave one peripheral blood draw, averaging roughly 120 mL, which was collected into heparinised tubes. A BD FACSAria II and a panel including CD45RO, CCR7, CD25, CD127, CD95 and CD27 were used to sort naive, central memory, regulatory and stem cell-like memory CD4+ T cells. Purity was above 95% for every sorted population. PBMCs were separated immediately by Lymphoprep density gradient centrifugation and were stained directly, without being cultured. To minimize batch effects, samples were stained and sorted in pairs, one healthy donor with one patient per experiment.

This clone was seen a handful of times. It has no known antigen specificity. No per-base quality is available; no much larger clone lies one base away. Source material: naive CD4+ T cells from blood. The sample's cell subset or site, from its label and the paper: true naive CD4+ T cells. The rearranged chain carries TRBV15 and TRBJ2-3; TRBD1 lines up with 9 middle nucleotides. This TCR was sampled from a woman between 18 and 29 years old in good health. The DNA is TGTGCCACCAGCAGAGAGACACCCGGGACAGGGACTGATACGCAGTATTTT. It translates as CATSRETPGTGTDTQYF.